Below are 24 T cell receptor beta chains sequenced from a single sample in a study of blood T cells in healthy people across ages. Next came a second PCR, run for 7 to 11 cycles, which used a sample-barcoded 5' primer along with a J-beta primer mix. TCRdb re-derived calls from the 5' RACE reads in MiXCR, one entry per CDR3 protein. The sample carries more than 800,000 distinct CDR3 sequences, 45% recorded once. The sequenced sample was blood. These TCRs come from a woman aged 55-69 years in good health.

The genes are TRBV6-2 or TRBV6-3 and TRBJ2-7, with a possible D match to TRBD1 (6 bases). TRBJ2-5 explains the end of the DNA better; the J call may be wrong. The germline V gene encodes CDR1 MNHEY and CDR2 SVGEGT. This CDR3 is 15 amino acids long. CDR3: CASSWGRGVGETQYF. The CDR3 DNA follows: TGTGCCAGCAGTTGGGGGCGAGGAGTCGGGGAGACCCAGTACTTC.

This sequence joins TRBV6-6 and TRBJ2-7, with D perhaps matching TRBD1 (5 bases). Germline loops: CDR1 MNHNY, CDR2 SVGAGI (reference sequence). There are 12 residues in the CDR3. The V end was cut by 6 bases, the J end by 6 bases, with 12 bases between. In DNA, the CDR3 is TGTGCCAGCAGCCCACGGCAGGGCGAGCAGTACTTC. It codes for CASSPRQGEQYF.

On this clonotype: At one end the junction does not follow the germline gene, possibly because of a read error. The CDR3 sequence: CACSYPGRNYGYTF. The CDR3 DNA reads as TGTGCCTGCAGCTATCCGGGACGGAACTATGGCTACACCTTC. The chain joins TRBV5-6 to TRBJ1-2; tentative D call: TRBD1 (5 bases). The CDR3 has 14 amino acids. Germline V gene lookup returns CDR1 SGHDT and CDR2 YYEEEE. Drawing the rest from reference TRBV5-6 and TRBJ1-2, the complete variable domain is DAGVTQSPTHLIKTRGQQVTLRCSPKSGHDTVSWYQQALGQGPQFIFQYYEEEERQRGNFPDRFSGHQFPNYSSELNVNALLLGDSALYLCACSYPGRNYGYTFGSGTRLTVV.

The V gene is TRBV6-2 or TRBV6-3, the J gene TRBJ2-1; TRBD2 matches at 14 bases. Germline V lookup: CDR1 MNHEY, CDR2 SVGEGT. The CDR3 covers 16 residues. Trimming cost V 6 bases and J 13 bases; bases outside gene matches: 14. The chain's CDR3 is CASSPPGTSGRETQFF. The CDR3 nucleotides are TGTGCCAGCAGCCCCCCTGGGACTAGCGGGAGAGAGACCCAGTTCTTC.

The CDR3 loop reads CASSQDRARTGELFF. DNA for the CDR3: TGTGCCAGCAGCCAAGACAGGGCTCGAACCGGGGAGCTGTTTTTT. The V gene is TRBV3-1, the J gene TRBJ2-2; perhaps TRBD1 as D (5 bases). The germline V and J ends were trimmed by 0 bases and 5 bases, with 10 bases remaining between them. CDR3 length: 15 amino acids. CDR1 is LGHDT and CDR2 is YNNKEL in the germline V gene (reference sequence).

The J gene is TRBJ1-5, the V gene TRBV5-6, with D maybe TRBD1 (6 bases). The germline CDR1 and CDR2 sequences are SGHDT and YYEEEE. V was clipped by 4 bases and J by 2 bases, with 19 bases between them. This CDR3 region has 17 residues. The CDR3 sequence: CASSPVDRLLRNQPQHF. The CDR3 coding sequence is TGTGCCAGCAGCCCCGTCGACAGGCTATTGCGCAATCAGCCCCAGCATTTT. Full variable domain (missing parts from reference TRBV5-6 and TRBJ1-5): DAGVTQSPTHLIKTRGQQVTLRCSPKSGHDTVSWYQQALGQGPQFIFQYYEEEERQRGNFPDRFSGHQFPNYSSELNVNALLLGDSALYLCASSPVDRLLRNQPQHFGDGTRLSIL.

Details on this clonotype: The junction does not match germline at one end; this may be a read error. CDR3 in DNA: TGTGTCAGCAGACCGGGACTAGCGGGAGACAATGAGCAGTTCTTC. Translated: CVSRPGLAGDNEQFF. V gene TRBV6-5 combines with J gene TRBJ2-1; 14 bases fit TRBD2. Germline V gene sequence: CDR1 MNHEY, CDR2 SVGAGI. The CDR3 is made up of 15 amino acids.

In its sample, this clonotype was seen a few times. The rearrangement uses TRBV5-1 and TRBJ2-1; D gene ambiguous. Germline-derived CDR1 and CDR2 are SGHRS and YFSETQ. The V end was cut by 4 bases, the J end by 8 bases, with 13 bases between. The CDR3 spans 13 residues. CDR3 DNA sequence: TGCGCCAGCAGCCAATCACTCACCTATGAGCAGTTCTTC. This sequence encodes CASSQSLTYEQFF.

The V gene is TRBV6-6, the J gene TRBJ2-5; 8 bases fit TRBD2. Trimming removed 8 bases from V and 1 base from J; junction bases left unmatched: 9. CDR3 length: 15 residues. Germline V gives CDR1 MNHNY, CDR2 SVGAGI (reference sequence). The CDR3 protein is CASCGLAARQETQYF. The DNA of the CDR3 is TGTGCCAGCTGCGGACTAGCTGCTCGCCAAGAGACCCAGTACTTC.

This clonotype appeared a few times. This chain links TRBV7-9 with TRBJ2-3, with TRBD1 matching over 8 bases. V lost 4 bases and J lost 6; bases outside the gene matches: 12. Germline V gives CDR1 SEHNR, CDR2 FQNEAQ (reference sequence). This CDR3 spans 16 amino acids. CDR3 sequence: CASSSGGRGPFDTQYF. The CDR3 nucleotides read TGTGCCAGCAGCTCCGGGGGCAGGGGGCCTTTTGATACGCAGTATTTT.

This clonotype appeared a few times. This rearrangement joins TRBV10-3 to TRBJ2-1, with 8 bases identical to TRBD1. Unmatched junction bases numbered 1, after V lost 4 bases and J lost 2 bases. Germline assignment: CDR1 ENHRY and CDR2 SYGVKD. The CDR3 runs to 14 residues. CDR3 DNA: TGTGCCATCAGTGCAGGGGGCCCCTACAATGAGCAGTTCTTC. Amino acids: CAISAGGPYNEQFF.

At least ten counts were recorded for this clonotype. The chain carries TRBV6-2 or TRBV6-3 and TRBJ2-4; 10 bases align to TRBD2. The junction had 9 bases not matched to a gene; V was cut back by 2 bases and J by 14 bases. This CDR3 comprises 14 residues. The germline gives CDR1 MNHEY, CDR2 SVGEGT. For the CDR3, the DNA is TGTGCCAGCAGTTACGGGCAGAGCGGGAGGGGAAAGTACTTC. Its translation: CASSYGQSGRGKYF.

In its sample, this clonotype was seen once. The chain employs TRBV30 and TRBJ1-5; the match to TRBD1 covers 7 bases. Trimming removed 3 bases from V and 2 bases from J; junction bases left unmatched: 1. CDR3 length: 13 residues. Germline V gene lookup returns CDR1 GTSNPN and CDR2 SVGIG (reference sequence). The CDR3 is CAWRGGGNQPQHF. DNA of the CDR3: TGTGCCTGGAGAGGGGGCGGCAATCAGCCCCAGCATTTT.

This clonotype occurred many times. The genes are TRBV4-1 and TRBJ2-7; 9 positions agree with TRBD2. This CDR3 region has 14 residues. J was trimmed by 2 bases and V by 6 bases; bases with no gene match: 5. Germline V CDR1 and CDR2: MGHRA, YSYEKL. The CDR3 DNA sequence: TGCGCCAGCAGGGCTAGCGGGGCCCCCTACGAGCAGTACTTC. This gives the protein CASRASGAPYEQYF.

The chain links TRBV10-3 to TRBJ2-7, with 7 bases aligning to TRBD1. The CDR3 runs 16 residues. In germline, CDR1 is ENHRY, CDR2 SYGVKD. The V and J ends lost 3 bases and 0 bases, in that order; junction bases with no gene match: 8. The CDR3 sequence is CAISENAGTASYEQYF. The CDR3 DNA reads as TGTGCCATCAGTGAAAACGCCGGGACAGCCTCCTACGAGCAGTACTTC.

This clonotype has just a few counts. The chain employs TRBV20-1 and TRBJ1-2; D may be TRBD1 (5 bases). The CDR3 extends over 12 amino acids. Trimming left V 3 bases short and J 6 bases short, with 11 bases between. Germline loops: CDR1 DFQATT, CDR2 SNEGSKA (reference sequence). CDR3 nucleotides: TGCAGTGCTAGCTGGGGGGGGGATGGCTACACCTTC. As protein: CSASWGGDGYTF.

Only a few counts were recorded for this clonotype. The genes are TRBV5-4 and TRBJ2-5; D is perhaps TRBD2 (6 bases). V gave up 4 bases and J gave up 3 bases, with 22 bases separating them. Germline CDR1 SGHNT, CDR2 YYREEE (reference sequence). The CDR3 is made up of 17 amino acids. Here the CDR3 reads CASSLNRGGNLKETQYF. Written as DNA, the CDR3 is TGTGCCAGCAGCCTTAACCGGGGCGGGAATTTGAAAGAGACCCAGTACTTC.

This chain uses TRBV11-2 with TRBJ2-5, with D possibly TRBD2 on 6 matching bases. TRBJ2-7 explains the end of the DNA better; the J call may be wrong. CDR1 and CDR2 from the germline V gene are SGHAT and FQNNGV. The CDR3 covers 12 residues. CDR3 nucleotide sequence: TGTGCCAGCAGCCCGACTAGGCACGAGCAGTACTTC. It translates to CASSPTRHEQYF.

This clonotype occurred a few times. V is TRBV5-1 and J is TRBJ2-1, with 8 positions matching TRBD1. This CDR3 comprises 15 residues. Germline CDR1 reads SGHRS; CDR2 reads YFSETQ. The V segment lost 4 bases and the J segment 10 bases; nucleotides outside the gene matches: 13. The DNA for the CDR3 is TGCGCCAGCAGCCGACAGGGGTCCTTTGGTGAGGAGCAGTTCTTC. Its translation is CASSRQGSFGEEQFF. Full variable domain (missing parts from reference TRBV5-1 and TRBJ2-1): KAGVTQTPRYLIKTRGQQVTLSCSPISGHRSVSWYQQTPGQGLQFLFEYFSETQRNKGNFPGRFSGRQFSNSRSEMNVSTLELGDSALYLCASSRQGSFGEEQFFGPGTRLTVL.

The table lists this clonotype with a few counts. The chain uses TRBV6-5 and TRBJ2-5; D ambiguous. Trimming took off 2 bases at V and 1 base at J, with 8 bases between the two ends. The CDR3 is 14 amino acids. Germline loops: CDR1 MNHEY, CDR2 SVGAGI. CDR3 sequence (DNA): TGTGCCAGCAGTTACGGCCAGAGCCAAGAGACCCAGTACTTC. Translating gives CASSYGQSQETQYF.

A remark on this clonotype: A single base separates this from a much larger clone, so it may be a read error. The V call is TRBV12-3 or TRBV12-4, the J call TRBJ2-7, with 10 positions matching TRBD1. This CDR3 spans 14 amino acids. CDR3: CAGSLSDRGYEQYF. DNA of the CDR3: TGTGCCGGCAGTTTATCGGACAGGGGGTATGAGCAGTACTTC.

The CDR3, as DNA: TGTGCCAGCAGCGTCCAGGGGGTCCGGGAGACCCAGTACTTC. Amino acids: CASSVQGVRETQYF. This chain uses TRBV9 with TRBJ2-5, with 7 bases lining up with TRBD1. The junction had 6 bases not matched to a gene; V was cut back by 2 bases and J by 5 bases. CDR1 is SGDLS, CDR2 YYNGEE, per germline. This CDR3 has 14 amino acids.

This clonotype was seen a handful of times. CDR3 region: CAISESGTGALDTQYF. The CDR3 coding sequence is TGTGCCATCAGTGAGTCTGGGACAGGGGCGTTGGATACGCAGTATTTT. The V gene is TRBV10-3, the J gene TRBJ2-3; 10 bases are shared with TRBD1. The germline V gene has CDR1 ENHRY and CDR2 SYGVKD. The CDR3 loop spans 16 amino acids. V lost 0 bases and J lost 6; bases outside the gene matches: 6.

The CDR3 region is CASSYRLAGVSGANVLTF. The CDR3 nucleotides read TGTGCCAGCAGCTACCGGCTAGCGGGGGTCTCTGGGGCCAACGTCCTGACTTTC. This sequence joins TRBV13 and TRBJ2-6, with 10 bases aligning to TRBD2. The germline gives CDR1 PRHDT, CDR2 FYEKMQ (reference sequence). The CDR3 runs to 18 residues. The ends lost 4 bases at V and 0 bases at J; junction bases unmatched: 6.